The rows below give T cell receptor beta chains drawn from one sample of a study of T-cell reconstitution after alpha-beta-depleted transplantation in children. MiXCR was run by TCRdb on the PCR reads, yielding one entry per CDR3 protein. This table holds around 960,000 distinct CDR3 sequences, roughly 29% found once. This material consisted of PBMCs, mostly from graft donor cells, taken 360 days after TCRalphabeta/CD19-depleted stem cell transplant. These receptors all come from a boy in the first two years of life who had a stem cell transplant for SCID, so the T cells may come from the graft donor. Both conserved end residues are trimmed from each CDR3.

TRBJ1-2 | TRBV4-2 | ASSPRRTGRMGYT
TRBJ2-7 | TRBV28 | ASSPAGTASYEQY
TRBJ2-3 | TRBV11-1 | ASSLGWWDTQY
TRBJ1-1 | TRBV12-3/TRBV12-4 | ASGAGGDTEAF
TRBJ2-3 | TRBV20-1 | SARDWAGATPDTQY
TRBJ2-7 | TRBV27 | ASSSRGQSNSYEQY
TRBJ1-1 | TRBV18 | ASSWTGPITEAF
TRBJ2-5 | TRBV5-1 | ASSAPEQGETQY
TRBJ1-4 | TRBV4-2 | ASSQGQGITNEKLF
TRBJ2-3 | TRBV29-1 | SVVGASDTQY
TRBJ1-2 | TRBV5-1 | ASSSTVSYGYT
TRBJ1-2 | TRBV15 | ATSRGRTGDYGYT
TRBJ1-1 | TRBV29-1 | SVAGRLDTEAF
TRBJ1-1 | TRBV12-3/TRBV12-4 | ASSLSGRRNTEAF
TRBJ1-4 | TRBV10-3 | AISGGNGNEKLF
TRBJ1-1 | TRBV20-1 | SANQKNTEAF
TRBJ2-7 | TRBV20-1 | SASPQTYEQY
TRBJ1-1 | TRBV20-1 | SATKGLGMNTEAF
TRBJ2-1 | TRBV9 | ASSVISGGNEQF
TRBJ2-7 | TRBV20-1 | SARDRGSGALSLSYEQY
TRBJ2-3 | TRBV5-1 | ASSIASGGSRGDTQY
TRBJ2-4 | TRBV7-9 | ASSSLQLSKNIQY
TRBJ1-5 | TRBV7-2 | ASSLSRRMNQPQH
TRBJ1-1 | TRBV12-3/TRBV12-4 | ASSRRTGSKTEAF
TRBJ2-1 | TRBV7-2 | ASSLDLRDEQF
TRBJ2-5 | TRBV20-1 | SASIPQDGQETQY
TRBJ1-4 | TRBV12-3/TRBV12-4 | ASSLEGGRKLF
TRBJ2-1 | TRBV7-7 | ASSPHDYYNEQF
TRBJ2-7 | TRBV4-3 | ASSQDDHRQRY
TRBJ1-5 | TRBV25-1 | ASSPALGQPQH
TRBJ1-1 | TRBV20-1 | SATFGANTEAF
TRBJ2-7 | TRBV13 | ASSPSTGYSSYEQY
TRBJ2-1 | TRBV12-3/TRBV12-4 | ASSLVDYNEQF
TRBJ2-7 | TRBV7-2 | ASSPTRDRGHYEQY
TRBJ2-3 | TRBV20-1 | SALTRDTQY
TRBJ1-1 | TRBV6-5 | ASSYGQGANTEAF
TRBJ2-7 | TRBV28 | ASSSAGTGGFNEQY
TRBJ2-3 | TRBV29-1 | SVEDPEASGGVTDTQY
TRBJ2-5 | TRBV5-1 | ASSFISGSTLETQY
TRBJ2-5 | TRBV20-1 | SAPGGAETQY
TRBJ2-7 | TRBV9 | ASSVDPSVGSEQY
TRBJ2-5 | TRBV5-1 | ASSTPPGLAEETQY
TRBJ2-5 | TRBV7-8 | ASSLGFQHGTGTQY
TRBJ1-1 | TRBV7-2 | ASSLDWAAEAF
TRBJ2-7 | TRBV6-1 | ASSRDRGGSGGATYEQY
TRBJ2-3 | TRBV29-1 | SVEGINVNTQY
TRBJ2-1 | TRBV11-2 | ASSRREVGLTASPAYNEQF
TRBJ2-5 | TRBV20-1 | SESSSGQETQY
TRBJ2-3 | TRBV18 | ASSLRGGGDTQY
TRBJ1-2 | TRBV5-5 | ASLQIPGDYGYT
TRBJ1-2 | TRBV7-2 | ASSIGQGGSYGYT
TRBJ2-7 | TRBV18 | ASSPQAAGTYEQY
TRBJ2-5 | TRBV7-9 | ASSSPGETQY